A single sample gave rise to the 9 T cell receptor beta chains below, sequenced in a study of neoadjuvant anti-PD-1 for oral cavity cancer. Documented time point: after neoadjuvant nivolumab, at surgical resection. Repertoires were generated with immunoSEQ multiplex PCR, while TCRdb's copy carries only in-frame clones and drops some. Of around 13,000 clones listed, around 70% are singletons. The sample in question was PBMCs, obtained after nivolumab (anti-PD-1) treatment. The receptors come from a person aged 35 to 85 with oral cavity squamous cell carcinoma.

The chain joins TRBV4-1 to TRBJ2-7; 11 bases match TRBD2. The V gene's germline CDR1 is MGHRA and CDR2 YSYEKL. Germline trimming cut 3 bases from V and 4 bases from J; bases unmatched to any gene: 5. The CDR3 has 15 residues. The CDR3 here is CASSHSGRGDYEQYF. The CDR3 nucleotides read TGCGCCAGCAGCCATAGCGGGAGGGGGGATTACGAGCAGTACTTC.

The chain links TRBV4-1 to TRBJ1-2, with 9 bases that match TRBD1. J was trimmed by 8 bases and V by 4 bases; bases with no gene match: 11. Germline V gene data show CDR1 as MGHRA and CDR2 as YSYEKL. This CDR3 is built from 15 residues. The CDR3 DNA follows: TGCGCCAGCAGCCCGCCTTACAGGACAGGGGAGGGCTACACCTTC. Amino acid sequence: CASSPPYRTGEGYTF.

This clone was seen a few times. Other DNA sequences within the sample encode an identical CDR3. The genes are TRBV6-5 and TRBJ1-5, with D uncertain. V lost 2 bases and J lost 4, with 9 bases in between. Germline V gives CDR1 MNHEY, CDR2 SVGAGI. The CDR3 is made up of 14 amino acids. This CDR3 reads CASSYGRGNQPQHF. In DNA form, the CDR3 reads TGTGCCAGCAGTTACGGAAGAGGGAATCAGCCCCAGCATTTT.

CDR3 DNA: TGTGCCAGCAGCTTAGAAGGTTTCGGTCTCAATGAGCAGTTCTTC. Residues: CASSLEGFGLNEQFF. The V and J genes are TRBV7-9 and TRBJ2-1; D is undetermined. Trimming took 1 base from V and 6 from J, leaving 13 bases between them. Germline CDR1 and CDR2: SEHNR and FQNEAQ (reference sequence). The CDR3 has 15 amino acids.

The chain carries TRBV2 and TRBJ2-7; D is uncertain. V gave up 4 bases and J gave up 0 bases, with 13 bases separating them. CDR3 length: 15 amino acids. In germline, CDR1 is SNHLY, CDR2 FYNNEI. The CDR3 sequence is CASSGHPYTSYEQYF. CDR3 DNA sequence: TGTGCCAGCAGTGGTCACCCCTACACCTCCTACGAGCAGTACTTC.

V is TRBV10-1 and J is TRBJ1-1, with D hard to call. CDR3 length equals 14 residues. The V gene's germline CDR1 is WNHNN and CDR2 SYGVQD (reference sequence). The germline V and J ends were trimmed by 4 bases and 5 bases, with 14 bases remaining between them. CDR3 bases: TGCGCCAGCAGTGTTGGGAGGGTAGGTACTGAAGCTTTCTTT. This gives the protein CASSVGRVGTEAFF.

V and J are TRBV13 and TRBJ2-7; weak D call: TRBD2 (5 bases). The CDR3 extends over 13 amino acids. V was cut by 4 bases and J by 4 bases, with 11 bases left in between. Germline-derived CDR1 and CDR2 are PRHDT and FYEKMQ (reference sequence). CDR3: CASSSLAFYEQYF. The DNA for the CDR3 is TGTGCCAGCAGCTCATTAGCGTTTTACGAGCAGTACTTC.

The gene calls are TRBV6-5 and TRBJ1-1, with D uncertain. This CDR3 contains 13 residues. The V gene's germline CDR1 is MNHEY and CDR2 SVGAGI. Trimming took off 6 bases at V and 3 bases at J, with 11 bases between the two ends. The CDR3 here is CASSPDFYTEAFF. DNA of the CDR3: TGTGCCAGCAGCCCGGATTTCTACACTGAAGCTTTCTTT.

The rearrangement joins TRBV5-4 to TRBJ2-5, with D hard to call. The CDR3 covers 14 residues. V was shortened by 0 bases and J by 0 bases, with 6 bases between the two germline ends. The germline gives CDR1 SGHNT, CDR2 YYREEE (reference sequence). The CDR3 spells CASSLGGYQETQYF. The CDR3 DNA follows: TGTGCCAGCAGCTTGGGTGGGTACCAAGAGACCCAGTACTTC.